This TCR beta chain was captured by sequencing in a study of T cell responses to AZD1222 COVID-19 vaccine. Study conclusions and caveats: Most donors were white British, females outnumbered males, and clonal diversity was possibly underestimated.

Trimming left V 5 bases short and J 1 base short, with 8 bases between. Germline V gene data show CDR1 as MNHEY and CDR2 as SVGAGI. The CDR3 extends over 13 amino acids. Some clones are missing from TCRdb's copy, which holds only in-frame ones; the method was immunoSEQ multiplex PCR. The table records over 110,000 clones, under 95% of them present only once. With regard to this clone: The antigen remains unidentified.

The chain uses TRBV6-5 and TRBJ1-1; no clear D. The origin of this receptor is an adult in good health. This material consisted of peripheral blood, taken on day 0 of AZD1222 vaccination. CDR3 nucleotides: TGTGCCAGCAGTCGACTTAAGAACACTGAAGCTTTCTTT. As protein: CASSRLKNTEAFF.